This TCR beta chain was sequenced during a study of blood T cell repertoires in COVID-19. Study in general: Acute-phase and convalescent COVID-19 samples originated in the United States, Italy and Spain. PBMCs, B-cell-depleted T cells, or T cells were the source of the cDNA or gDNA that made up the material.

Study processing details: Estimates of nucleated cell counts were drawn from the amplification of reference gene primers. Some clones are missing from TCRdb's copy, which holds only in-frame ones; the method was immunoSEQ multiplex PCR. The DNA was the basis for D and trimming; V, J and clone size are from that table. Here the sample spans under 300,000 clones, around 80% being singletons. V lost 7 bases and J 2 bases, leaving 11 bases between the germline ends. The CDR3 covers 13 residues. Germline CDR1 and CDR2: MNHEY and SVGAGI. The receptor was isolated from a woman aged 40 to 50 who had recovered from COVID-19. Sequenced: peripheral blood. V and J are TRBV6-5 and TRBJ1-2; D is perhaps TRBD1 (5 bases). CDR3 DNA sequence: TGTGCCAGCAACCTGGACATAAACTATGGCTACACCTTC. Translated, it gives CASNLDINYGYTF.